This TCR beta chain was recorded in a study of cytotoxic CD8 clonotypes in ibrutinib-treated CLL. Whole-study context: Investigators reported about 24 partial and 2 complete responses; after median approximately 74 months, about 15 patients remained remitted and 12 progressed. Response sampling came at median approximately twelve months of treatment, ranging about 6 to 36 months. Whole-study results and caveats: Patients had baseline clonality above age-matched healthy donors, and this clonality moved with circulating CD8+ T-cell counts. With treatment, public clonotypes, which were uncommon, either contracted or remained stable.

About this clone: What it binds is unknown.

The CDR3 covers 14 residues. CDR1 and CDR2 (germline): SNHLY, FYNNEI. V was cut by 4 bases and J by 4 bases, with 10 bases left in between. Sequencing used immunoSEQ multiplex PCR; TCRdb keeps in-frame clones, though not all of them. Counted here are some 92,000 clones, around 77% occurring once; the ten biggest clones make up roughly 25%. The TCR originated in a human donor with chronic lymphocytic leukemia. V is TRBV2 and J is TRBJ2-2; the D is unclear. The material was PBMCs, obtained after 24 months of ibrutinib treatment. The CDR3 protein is CASSVRLITGELFF. CDR3 coding DNA: TGTGCCAGCAGTGTTCGGCTAATCACCGGGGAGCTGTTTTTT.